The entry below describes one TCR beta chain. Its antigen is unidentified. This sample is part of a study of shared clonotypes between healthy human individuals. Data came from immunoSEQ multiplex PCR; TCRdb stores just in-frame clones and leaves some out. This table has about 1.1 million clones, 77% appearing once. CDR3 length equals 15 residues. From germline, CDR1 is SGHAT and CDR2 FQNNGV. V lost 1 base, J lost 6 bases, and 6 bases stayed unmatched. Overall study findings and caveats: Among a few donors, roughly 5% of naive CD4 clonotypes were found in common.

The sample taken for sequencing was memory CD4+ T cells from PBMCs. Specified subset: CD45RA-negative fraction. The chain joins TRBV11-2 to TRBJ2-1, with 7 bases identical to TRBD2. The sequence was obtained from a man between 18 and 29 years old in good health. Some clones in this sample may be carry-over from other donors' samples. In DNA, the CDR3 is TGTGCCAGCAGCTTAGTAGGGCTAGCGGTCAATGAGCAGTTCTTC. Amino acids: CASSLVGLAVNEQFF.